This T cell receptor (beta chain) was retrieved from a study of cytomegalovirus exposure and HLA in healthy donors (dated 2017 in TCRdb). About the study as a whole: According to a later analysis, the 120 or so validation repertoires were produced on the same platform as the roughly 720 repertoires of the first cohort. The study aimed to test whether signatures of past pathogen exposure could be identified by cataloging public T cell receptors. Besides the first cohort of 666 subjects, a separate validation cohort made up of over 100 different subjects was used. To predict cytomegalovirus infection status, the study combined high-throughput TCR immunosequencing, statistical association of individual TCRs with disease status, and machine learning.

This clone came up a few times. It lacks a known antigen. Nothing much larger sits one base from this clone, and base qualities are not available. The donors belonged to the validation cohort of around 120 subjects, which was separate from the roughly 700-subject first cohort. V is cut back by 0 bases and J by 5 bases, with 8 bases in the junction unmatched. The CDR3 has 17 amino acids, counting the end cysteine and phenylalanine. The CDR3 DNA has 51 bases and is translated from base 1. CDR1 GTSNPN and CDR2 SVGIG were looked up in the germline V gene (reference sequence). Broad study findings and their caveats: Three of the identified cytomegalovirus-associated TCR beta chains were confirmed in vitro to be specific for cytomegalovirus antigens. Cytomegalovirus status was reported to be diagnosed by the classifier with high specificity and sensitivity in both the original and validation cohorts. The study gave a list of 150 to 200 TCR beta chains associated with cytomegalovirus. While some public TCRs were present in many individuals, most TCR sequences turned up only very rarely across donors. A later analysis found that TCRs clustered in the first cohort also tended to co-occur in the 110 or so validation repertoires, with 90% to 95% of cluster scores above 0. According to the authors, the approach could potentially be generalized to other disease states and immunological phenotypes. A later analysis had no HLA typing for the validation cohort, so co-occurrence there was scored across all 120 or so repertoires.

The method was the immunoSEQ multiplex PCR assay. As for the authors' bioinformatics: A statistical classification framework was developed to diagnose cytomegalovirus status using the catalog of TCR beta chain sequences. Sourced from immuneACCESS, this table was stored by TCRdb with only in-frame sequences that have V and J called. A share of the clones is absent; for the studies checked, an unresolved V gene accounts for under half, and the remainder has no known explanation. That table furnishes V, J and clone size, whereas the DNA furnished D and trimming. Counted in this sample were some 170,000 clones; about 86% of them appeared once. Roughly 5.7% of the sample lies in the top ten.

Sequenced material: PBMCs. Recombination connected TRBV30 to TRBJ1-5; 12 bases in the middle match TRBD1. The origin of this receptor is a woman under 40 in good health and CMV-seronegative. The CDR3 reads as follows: CAWSVGTGGSVDQPQHF. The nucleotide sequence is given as TGTGCCTGGAGTGTCGGGACAGGGGGCTCGGTGGATCAGCCCCAGCATTTT. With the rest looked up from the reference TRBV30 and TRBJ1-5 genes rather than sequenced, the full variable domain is SQTIHQWPATLVQPVGSPLSLECTVEGTSNPNLYWYRQAAGRGLQLLFYSVGIGQISSEVPQNLSASRPQDRQFILSSKKLLLSDSGFYLCAWSVGTGGSVDQPQHFGDGTRLSIL.